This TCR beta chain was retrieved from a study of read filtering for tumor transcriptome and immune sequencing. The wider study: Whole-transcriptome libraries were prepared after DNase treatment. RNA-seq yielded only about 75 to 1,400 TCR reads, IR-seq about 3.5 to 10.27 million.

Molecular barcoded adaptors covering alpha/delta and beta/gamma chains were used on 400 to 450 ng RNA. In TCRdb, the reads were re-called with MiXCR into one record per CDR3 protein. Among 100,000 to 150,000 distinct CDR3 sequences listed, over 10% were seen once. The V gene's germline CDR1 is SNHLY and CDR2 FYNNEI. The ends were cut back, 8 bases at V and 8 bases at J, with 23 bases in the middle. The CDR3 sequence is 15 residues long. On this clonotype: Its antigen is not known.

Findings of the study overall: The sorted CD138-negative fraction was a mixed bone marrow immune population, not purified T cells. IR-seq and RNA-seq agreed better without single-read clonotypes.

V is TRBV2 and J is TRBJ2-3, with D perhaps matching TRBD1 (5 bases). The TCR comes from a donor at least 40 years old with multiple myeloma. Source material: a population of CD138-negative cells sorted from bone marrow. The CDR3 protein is CASALTTAARGTQYF. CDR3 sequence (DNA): TGTGCCAGCGCCCTAACGACAGCCGCCCGCGGTACGCAGTATTTT.